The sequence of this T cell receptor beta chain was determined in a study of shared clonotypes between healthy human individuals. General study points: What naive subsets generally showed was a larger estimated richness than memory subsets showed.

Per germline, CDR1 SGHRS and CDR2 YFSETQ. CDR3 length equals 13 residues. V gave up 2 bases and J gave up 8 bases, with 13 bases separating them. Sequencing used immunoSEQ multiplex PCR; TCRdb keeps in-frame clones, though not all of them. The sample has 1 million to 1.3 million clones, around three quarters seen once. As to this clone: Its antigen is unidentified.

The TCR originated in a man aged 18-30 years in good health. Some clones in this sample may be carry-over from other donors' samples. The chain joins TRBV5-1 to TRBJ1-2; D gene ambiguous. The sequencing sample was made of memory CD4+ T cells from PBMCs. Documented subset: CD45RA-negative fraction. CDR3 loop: CASSFETFTGYTF. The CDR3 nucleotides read TGCGCCAGCAGCTTCGAGACTTTTACGGGCTACACCTTC. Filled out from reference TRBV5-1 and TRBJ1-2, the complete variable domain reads KAGVTQTPRYLIKTRGQQVTLSCSPISGHRSVSWYQQTPGQGLQFLFEYFSETQRNKGNFPGRFSGRQFSNSRSEMNVSTLELGDSALYLCASSFETFTGYTFGSGTRLTVV.